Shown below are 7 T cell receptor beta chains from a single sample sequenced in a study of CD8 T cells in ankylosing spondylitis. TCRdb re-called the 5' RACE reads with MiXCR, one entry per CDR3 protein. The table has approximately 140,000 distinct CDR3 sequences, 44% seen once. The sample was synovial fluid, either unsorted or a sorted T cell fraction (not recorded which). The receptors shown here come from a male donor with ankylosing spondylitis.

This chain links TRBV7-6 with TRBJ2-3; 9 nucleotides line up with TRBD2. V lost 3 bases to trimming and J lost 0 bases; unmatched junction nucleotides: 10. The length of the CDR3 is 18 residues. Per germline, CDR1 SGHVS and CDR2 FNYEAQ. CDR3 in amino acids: CASSLFVRTSGSTDTQYF. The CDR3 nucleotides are TGTGCCAGCAGCTTGTTTGTCCGAACTAGCGGGAGCACAGATACGCAGTATTTT.

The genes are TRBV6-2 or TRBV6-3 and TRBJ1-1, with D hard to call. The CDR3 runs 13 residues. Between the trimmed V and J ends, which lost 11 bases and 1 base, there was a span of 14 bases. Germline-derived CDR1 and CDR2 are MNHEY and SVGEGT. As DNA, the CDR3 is TGTGCCGACGGCTGCGAGCGGAACACTGAAGCTTTCTTT. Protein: CADGCERNTEAFF.

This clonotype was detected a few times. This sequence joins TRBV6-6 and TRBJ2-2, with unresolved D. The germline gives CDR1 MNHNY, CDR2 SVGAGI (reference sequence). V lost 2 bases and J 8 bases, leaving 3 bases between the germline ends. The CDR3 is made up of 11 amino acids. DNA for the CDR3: TGTGCCAGCAGTTACAATGGGGAGCTGTTTTTT. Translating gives CASSYNGELFF.

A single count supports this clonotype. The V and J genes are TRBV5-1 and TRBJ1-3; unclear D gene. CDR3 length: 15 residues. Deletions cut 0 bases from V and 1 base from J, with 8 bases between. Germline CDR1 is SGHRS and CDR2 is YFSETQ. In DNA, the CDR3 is TGCGCCAGCAGCTTGGAATGGGTTTCTGGAAACACCATATATTTT. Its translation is CASSLEWVSGNTIYF.

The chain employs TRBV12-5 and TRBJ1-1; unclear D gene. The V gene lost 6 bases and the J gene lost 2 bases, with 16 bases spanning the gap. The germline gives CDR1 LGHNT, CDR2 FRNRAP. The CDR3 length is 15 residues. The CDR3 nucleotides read TGTGCTAGTGGACCCCGGACGAGATCCAACACTGAAGCTTTCTTT. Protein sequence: CASGPRTRSNTEAFF. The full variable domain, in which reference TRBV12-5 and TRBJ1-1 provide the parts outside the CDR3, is DARVTQTPRHKVTEMGQEVTMRCQPILGHNTVFWYRQTMMQGLELLAYFRNRAPLDDSGMPKDRFSAEMPDATLATLKIQPSEPRDSAVYFCASGPRTRSNTEAFFGQGTRLTVV.

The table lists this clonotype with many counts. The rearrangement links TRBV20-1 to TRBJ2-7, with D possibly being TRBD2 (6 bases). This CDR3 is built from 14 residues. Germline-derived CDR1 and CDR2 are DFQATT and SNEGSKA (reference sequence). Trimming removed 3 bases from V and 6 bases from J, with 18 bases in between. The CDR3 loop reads CSARGTGDYSEQYF. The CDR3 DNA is TGCAGTGCTAGGGGGACGGGGGATTATAGCGAGCAGTACTTC.

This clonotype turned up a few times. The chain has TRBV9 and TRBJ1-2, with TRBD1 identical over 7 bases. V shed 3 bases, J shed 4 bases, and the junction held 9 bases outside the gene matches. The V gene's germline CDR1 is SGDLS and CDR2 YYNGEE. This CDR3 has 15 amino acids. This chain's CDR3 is CASSGRQGYFYGYTF. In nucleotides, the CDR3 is TGTGCCAGCAGCGGGAGACAGGGTTATTTCTATGGCTACACCTTC.